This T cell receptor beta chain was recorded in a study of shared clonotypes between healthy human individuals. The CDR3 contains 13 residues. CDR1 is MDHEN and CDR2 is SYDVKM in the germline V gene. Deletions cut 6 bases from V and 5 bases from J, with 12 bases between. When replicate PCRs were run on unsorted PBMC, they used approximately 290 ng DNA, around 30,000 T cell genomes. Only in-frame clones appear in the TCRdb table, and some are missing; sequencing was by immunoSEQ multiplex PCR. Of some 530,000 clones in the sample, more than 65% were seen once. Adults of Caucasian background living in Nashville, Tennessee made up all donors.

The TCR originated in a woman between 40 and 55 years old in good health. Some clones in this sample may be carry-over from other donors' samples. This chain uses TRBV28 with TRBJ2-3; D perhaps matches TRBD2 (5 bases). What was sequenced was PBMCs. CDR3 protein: CASSPPGRDTQYF. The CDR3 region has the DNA TGTGCCAGCAGCCCTCCGGGAAGAGATACGCAGTATTTT.